The following is a TCR beta chain sequence with its context. The data originate from a study of blood T cell repertoires in COVID-19. Study-wide background: COVID-19 samples collected from the United States, Italy and Spain covered acute and convalescent phases. T cells, B-cell-depleted T cells, or PBMCs provided the cDNA or gDNA that served as material.

The V gene lost 8 bases and the J gene lost 10 bases, with 12 bases spanning the gap. The CDR3 loop spans 10 amino acids. Germline CDR1 reads SGHAT; CDR2 reads FQNNGV. In the original workflow: Estimation of nucleated cell counts was performed using reference gene primer amplification. Produced via immunoSEQ multiplex PCR; TCRdb's table is partial and in-frame only. The V and J calls and the clone size are those of that table, but D and trimming were determined from the DNA. The repertoire holds roughly 120,000 clones, with 65% to 80% as singletons. The clonotype comes from a man aged 70-80 years with acute or convalescent COVID-19. The chain joins TRBV11-2 to TRBJ2-7, with D perhaps TRBD1 (7 bases). Source material: peripheral blood. The CDR3 spells CASQGGLQYF. The DNA for the CDR3 is TGTGCCAGCCAGGGGGGTCTACAGTACTTC. Variable domain in full (rest from reference TRBV11-2 and TRBJ2-7): EAGVAQSPRYKIIEKRQSVAFWCNPISGHATLYWYQQILGQGPKLLIQFQNNGVVDDSQLPKDRFSAERLKGVDSTLKIQPAKLEDSAVYLCASQGGLQYFGPGTRLTVT.